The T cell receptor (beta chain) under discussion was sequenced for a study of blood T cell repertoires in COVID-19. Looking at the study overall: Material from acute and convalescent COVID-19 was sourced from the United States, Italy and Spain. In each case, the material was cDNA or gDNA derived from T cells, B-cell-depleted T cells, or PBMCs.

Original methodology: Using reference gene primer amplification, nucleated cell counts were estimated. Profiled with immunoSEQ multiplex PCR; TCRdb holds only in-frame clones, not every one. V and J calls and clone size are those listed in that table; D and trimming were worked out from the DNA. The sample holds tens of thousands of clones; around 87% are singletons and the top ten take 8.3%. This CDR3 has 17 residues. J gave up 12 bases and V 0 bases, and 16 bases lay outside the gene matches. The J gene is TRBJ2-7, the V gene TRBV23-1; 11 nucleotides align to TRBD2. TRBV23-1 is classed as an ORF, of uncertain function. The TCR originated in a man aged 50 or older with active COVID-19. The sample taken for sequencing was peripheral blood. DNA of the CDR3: TGCGCCAGCAGTCAATCGGAGAAACTAGCGGGGGACGGTGAATGGTACTTC. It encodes CASSQSEKLAGDGEWYF.